A single sample gave rise to the 9 T cell receptor beta chains below, sequenced in a study of shared T cell receptors in the human thymus. TCRdb keeps only in-frame clones here, not all; method: immunoSEQ multiplex PCR. The repertoire holds under 850,000 clones, with approximately 88% as singletons. This same sample was also taken into another study, of human thymus T cells.

Sequencing used thymocytes. Receptors were obtained from a boy under two years old with a congenital heart defect.

V is TRBV4-2 and J is TRBJ1-1, with TRBD1 identical over 9 bases. CDR1 LGHNA and CDR2 YNFKEQ come from the germline V gene. V shed 0 bases, J shed 7 bases, and the junction held 12 bases outside the gene matches. The CDR3 sequence is 17 residues long. The CDR3 coding sequence is TGTGCCAGCAGCCAAGATGGGCGGGACAGGGAGAGTATTGAAGCTTTCTTT. Its protein is CASSQDGRDRESIEAFF.

This clone was observed once. This chain connects TRBV5-8 to TRBJ2-7, with a possible D match to TRBD1 (6 bases). The CDR3 sequence is 18 residues long. V lost 0 bases, J lost 4 bases, and 23 bases lay in between. Germline V gives CDR1 SGHTS, CDR2 YDEGEE. The CDR3 bases are TGTGCCAGCAGCTTGGCCGGTATTTACAGGGATCTTAAGTACGAGCAGTACTTC. Its protein product is CASSLAGIYRDLKYEQYF.

V gene TRBV28 combines with J gene TRBJ2-5; 8 bases map to TRBD2. Trimming at V came to 2 bases and at J to 0 bases, leaving 8 bases not matched to a gene. Germline loops: CDR1 MDHEN, CDR2 SYDVKM. CDR3 length equals 17 residues. The CDR3 loop reads CASSLKRERADQETQYF. The DNA for the CDR3 is TGTGCCAGCAGTTTAAAGCGGGAGAGGGCGGACCAAGAGACCCAGTACTTC.

The chain employs TRBV7-6 and TRBJ2-1; D not certain. Germline CDR1 reads SGHVS; CDR2 reads FNYEAQ. The CDR3 spans 17 residues. The V end lost 2 bases, the J end lost 4 bases, and 18 bases lay between the germline ends. The CDR3 DNA reads TGTGCCAGCAGCTTACATAGCCCCTCTCCCCCGTACAATGAGCAGTTCTTC. It specifies CASSLHSPSPPYNEQFF. Full variable domain (outside the CDR3, taken from reference TRBV7-6 and TRBJ2-1): GAGVSQSPRYKVTKRGQDVALRCDPISGHVSLYWYRQALGQGPEFLTYFNYEAQQDKSGLPNDRFSAERPEGSISTLTIQRTEQRDSAMYRCASSLHSPSPPYNEQFFGPGTRLTVL.

The chain couples TRBV10-1 to TRBJ2-3, with D unclear. With 3 bases removed from V and 2 bases from J, the gap between germline ends came to 15 bases. CDR1 is WNHNN, CDR2 SYGVQD, per germline (reference sequence). The CDR3 extends over 16 amino acids. Written as DNA, the CDR3 is TGCGCCAGCAGTGATTTTTCCGTAGAGATCACAGATACGCAGTATTTT. Its protein product is CASSDFSVEITDTQYF.

V usage is TRBV19 and J usage is TRBJ2-3; D is perhaps TRBD2 (6 bases). V was cut by 5 bases and J by 0 bases, with 12 bases left in between. CDR3 length: 15 residues. In germline, CDR1 is LNHDA, CDR2 SQIVND (reference sequence). The CDR3 loop reads CASSPGGISTDTQYF. CDR3 DNA: TGTGCCAGTAGTCCCGGGGGAATCAGCACAGATACGCAGTATTTT.

The chain joins TRBV11-3 to TRBJ2-3, with a weak D call TRBD2 (5 bases). This CDR3 is 11 amino acids long. The germline V gene has CDR1 SGHNT and CDR2 YENEEA. V lost 8 bases to trimming and J lost 5 bases, with 8 bases between them. DNA of the CDR3: TGTGCCAGCCTCGAGGGAGATACGCAGTATTTT. Protein sequence: CASLEGDTQYF.

V gene TRBV4-3 combines with J gene TRBJ2-1; tentatively, D is TRBD1 (5 bases). The CDR3 length is 15 residues. V lost 0 bases and J 10 bases, leaving 16 bases between the germline ends. CDR1 is LGHNA, CDR2 YSLEER, per germline. CDR3 DNA sequence: TGCGCCAGCAGCCAAGATCCCCAGGGAAGGACGGAGCAGTTCTTC. It specifies CASSQDPQGRTEQFF.

With regard to this clone: The junction does not match germline at one end; this may be a read error. J is TRBJ2-7 and V is TRBV15, with 7 positions matching TRBD2. Germline V gene lookup returns CDR1 LNHNV and CDR2 YYDKDF (reference sequence). This CDR3 is 12 amino acids long. The CDR3 DNA is TGTGCCCCCAGCATGAGGGACGGCGGGAGGTACTTC. Protein product: CAPSMRDGGRYF. Variable domain in full (rest from reference TRBV15 and TRBJ2-7): DAMVIQNPRYQVTQFGKPVTLSCSQTLNHNVMYWYQQKSSQAPKLLFHYYDKDFNNEADTPDNFQSRRPNTSFCFLDIRSPGLGDTAMYLCAPSMRDGGRYFGPGTRLTVT.